Listed below are T cell receptor beta chains from one sample, sequenced in a study of T cells after yellow fever vaccination. TCRdb independently ran MiXCR on the 5' RACE reads; one entry per CDR3 protein. The table has around 250,000 distinct CDR3 sequences, about 5.2% seen once; the top ten hold roughly 3.4%. Sample: CD4+ T cells sorted from PBMCs, taken on the day of the yellow fever booster vaccination. These receptor sequences come from a man younger than 35 who received the YFV17D yellow fever vaccine. Each CDR3 is given without its conserved first and last residue.

J,V,CDR3
TRBJ2-1,TRBV20-1,SVGGRYNEQF
TRBJ1-1,TRBV7-2,ASSPRQGARTEAF
TRBJ1-2,TRBV6-4,ASSDSGSRGLDYGYT
TRBJ2-1,TRBV28,ASRSTSGGFNEQF
TRBJ1-1,TRBV12-3/TRBV12-4,ASSSPGMNTEAF
TRBJ2-2,TRBV5-1,ASSLTRSNTGELF
TRBJ1-5,TRBV3-2,ASSQEEPGTGYQPQH
TRBJ1-1,TRBV9,ASSFRTGTEAF
TRBJ2-3,TRBV9,ASSVEGGAAQY
TRBJ1-4,TRBV28,ASSLFVGNEKLF
TRBJ2-2,TRBV4-3,ASSQDLAGGELF
TRBJ2-1,TRBV6-5,ASSYKSGANNEQF
TRBJ2-3,TRBV9,ASSVAGGGRTDTQY
TRBJ1-5,TRBV20-1,SARQVGGNQPQH
TRBJ1-5,TRBV20-1,SARKLTTGIDQPQH
TRBJ2-3,TRBV20-1,SARNPSTDTQY
TRBJ1-4,TRBV7-8,ASSLVGSGVSNEKLF
TRBJ2-5,TRBV20-1,SSGMGQGFFQY
TRBJ2-3,TRBV7-9,ASSLTQPGTDTQY
TRBJ2-5,TRBV5-1,ASSSMGNQETQY
TRBJ1-3,TRBV4-3,ASSQDHLGGYNTIY
TRBJ1-2,TRBV5-5,ASSLGANYGYT
TRBJ2-7,TRBV30,AWSVNRGIFYEQY
TRBJ1-1,TRBV5-6,ASSFGAGGAYTEAF
TRBJ1-6,TRBV12-2,ASRLAPGAAQEPLH
TRBJ2-3,TRBV10-3,AISDYGGSTDTQY
TRBJ2-5,TRBV5-1,ASSLAEGGQETQY
TRBJ2-7,TRBV6-5,ASSYNFRDGGYEQY
TRBJ1-1,TRBV27,ASSLLSGIGTEAF
TRBJ2-7,TRBV4-2,ASSQAWTSGSPGYEQY
TRBJ2-7,TRBV12-3/TRBV12-4,ASSTPFRQEVKY
TRBJ2-3,TRBV28,ASSASGGAVDTQY
TRBJ1-1,TRBV12-3/TRBV12-4,ASTRQGNTEAF
TRBJ1-6,TRBV20-1,SARGTGGDSPLH
TRBJ1-2,TRBV3-1,ASSQEGTAASSGYT
TRBJ2-5,TRBV4-2,ASSQVPRGEETQY
TRBJ2-5,TRBV7-9,ASRPAGGGETQY
TRBJ2-5,TRBV20-1,SARMGGGETQY
TRBJ2-3,TRBV20-1,SDSGGTDTQY
TRBJ2-5,TRBV5-1,ASSHLAGQETQY
TRBJ2-6,TRBV28,ASSAPPFGANVLT
TRBJ2-1,TRBV3-1,ASSHQRGGHNEQF
TRBJ2-3,TRBV20-1,SASVTRGTDTQY
TRBJ2-2,TRBV20-1,SARPPGRGKTGELF
TRBJ1-3,TRBV6-5,ASSLGRTSGNTIY
TRBJ2-7,TRBV12-3/TRBV12-4,ASRHSGAPYEQY
TRBJ1-3,TRBV7-6,ASSLLGSTPGQPNTIY
TRBJ1-2,TRBV4-1,ASSQVPGGAYGYT
TRBJ1-5,TRBV6-6,ASSPIANQPQH
TRBJ2-1,TRBV6-6,ASRGEGNEQF
TRBJ1-6,TRBV7-3,ASSLTGQLNSPLH